These T cell receptor beta chains were read from a single sample in a study of T cell therapy after organ transplantation. These TCRs are of unknown antigen specificity. Repertoires were generated with immunoSEQ multiplex PCR, while TCRdb's copy carries only in-frame clones and drops some. This table has 20,000 to 25,000 clones, roughly 89% appearing once. The sequences come from CD8+ T cells from blood, collected after autologous CMV-specific T cell therapy. The origin of the receptors is a human patient who had received a solid organ transplant and had CMV disease. These T cells may partly come from the graft donor. CDR3s include the opening cysteine and the closing phenylalanine or tryptophan. The D gene is left open where the match is weak. Size tells how often a clone was seen (once, few, many) or the class of an expanded clone, and some rows leave it out.

>TRBJ2-3|once|NA|TRBV5-6
CASSLRWTSSTDTQYF
TGTGCCAGCAGCTTGCGGTGGACTTCTAGCACAGATACGCAGTATTTT
>TRBJ2-7|NA|NA|TRBV15
CATSRDGGVTYEQYF
TGTGCCACCAGCAGAGATGGAGGGGTAACCTACGAGCAGTACTTC
>TRBJ1-1|NA|NA|TRBV19
CASSSTLNTEAFF
TGTGCCAGTAGCTCGACATTGAACACTGAAGCTTTCTTT
>TRBJ2-1|medium-sized|NA|TRBV28
CASSLVYNEQFF
TGTGCCAGCAGCCTGGTCTACAATGAGCAGTTCTTC
>TRBJ2-3|NA|TRBD1|TRBV6-5
CASSQGQASGTQYF
TGTGCCAGCAGTCAAGGACAGGCATCAGGTACGCAGTATTTT
>TRBJ2-7|NA|TRBD1|TRBV7-9
CASSLVDRDHEQYF
TGTGCCAGCAGCTTGGTGGACAGGGATCACGAGCAGTACTTC
>TRBJ1-1|NA|NA|TRBV13
CASQTPEGTEAFF
TGTGCCAGCCAAACACCGGAGGGCACTGAAGCTTTCTTT
>TRBJ2-7|NA|TRBD2|TRBV5-4
CASSFEGLALEQYF
TGTGCCAGCAGTTTCGAAGGACTAGCTCTTGAGCAGTACTTC
>TRBJ1-1|once|NA|TRBV7-9
CASRPYRIVNTEAFF
TGTGCCAGCAGACCTTACAGGATCGTGAACACTGAAGCTTTCTTT
>TRBJ1-1|NA|TRBD1|TRBV10-3
CAISESDRGNTEAFF
TGTGCCATCAGTGAGTCTGACAGGGGGAACACTGAAGCTTTCTTT
>TRBJ2-7|NA|TRBD2|TRBV5-1
CASSLGLAGAYEQYF
TGCGCCAGCAGCTTGGGACTAGCGGGGGCCTACGAGCAGTACTTC
>TRBJ2-1|NA|NA|TRBV30
CAFFNYNEQFF
TGTGCCTTTTTCAACTACAATGAGCAGTTCTTC
>TRBJ2-7|few|NA|TRBV13
CASSLRGEQYF
TGTGCCAGCAGCTTACGAGGGGAGCAGTACTTC
>TRBJ1-2|few|NA|TRBV10-3
CAIRGQYGYTF
TGTGCCATCCGCGGGCAATATGGCTACACCTTC
>TRBJ2-7|NA|NA|TRBV19
CASSSRGRSEQYF
TGTGCCAGTAGTAGTAGGGGTAGGTCCGAGCAGTACTTC
>TRBJ2-7|NA|NA|TRBV28
CASSLWQDSYEQYF
TGTGCCAGCAGCCTCTGGCAGGACTCCTACGAGCAGTACTTC
>TRBJ1-4|NA|NA|TRBV27
CASSLWGATNEKLFF
TGTGCCAGCAGTTTATGGGGAGCAACTAATGAAAAACTGTTTTTT
>TRBJ2-7|NA|TRBD1|TRBV6-5
CASRSGQVSYEQYF
TGTGCCAGCAGGTCGGGACAGGTGTCCTACGAGCAGTACTTC
>TRBJ2-3|few|NA|TRBV6-4
CASSEGRQSTDTQYF
TGTGCCAGCAGTGAAGGGAGACAGTCCACAGATACGCAGTATTTT